The T cell receptor (beta chain) described here comes from a study of T cells after posttransplantation cyclophosphamide (dated by TCRdb to the mid-2010s). Notes on the research overall: T cell repertoire reconstitution was tracked by TRB sequencing after myeloablative bone marrow transplantation in which posttransplantation cyclophosphamide was used as GVHD prophylaxis. Samples from roughly 35 PTCy-treated patients, along with samples from some 16 of their related bone marrow donors, underwent antigen receptor sequencing. TRB sequencing was performed on blood from all 35 or so PTCy patients with 1-year posttransplant specimens. In 3 patients, TRB sequencing was also performed on up to about 3 more blood samples taken 2 to 5.2 years after transplant, and in several patients, pretransplant blood was also TRB-sequenced. Because TRA and TRB clonality correlated tightly in about 9 samples, the subsequent TCR analyses were limited to TRB only. Public TRB sequences were compared against a database of over 3,000 sequences linked to responses to pathogens, tumor antigens, self-antigens and alloantigens. What the authors observed across the whole study: At 1-2 months, donor-recipient similarity was low but rose over the first year, and the later blood repertoires were often dominated by donor CD8+ memory clones. Across over 40 patients, TRB clonality was highly associated with recipient CMV seropositivity and CMV reactivation, and diversity in PTCy patients was similar to diversity in CNI/methotrexate controls. The TRB repertoires of T cells infiltrating skin or GI tract showed only limited overlap with the TRB repertoires of T cells in blood.

The germline V gene yields SGHTA for CDR1 and FQGNSA for CDR2. Trimming removed 7 bases from V and 4 bases from J, leaving 22 bases between the germline ends. The CDR3 holds 17 amino acids from the cysteine to the phenylalanine. Of all the DNA, just the CDR3 is kept, 51 bases in frame from base 1. Peripheral blood samples were provided by related bone marrow donors on the day of marrow donation. Peripheral blood and bone marrow mononuclear cells were isolated by Ficoll-Hypaque density centrifugation and were cryopreserved. This clone was detected ten times or more. Its antigen is still unknown. Base qualities are not at hand, and no much larger clone is one base apart. Genomic DNA was used for TRB sequencing, which was performed with the immunoSEQ assay at survey resolution or with the hsTCRB kit. Per the authors' processing: The immunoSEQ software handled the initial read processing, while the LymphoSeq R package was used for the repertoire analyses. Clonality was computed as 1 minus normalized Shannon entropy; Gini coefficient was also calculated for each TRB dataset. Phenotypes of unsorted samples were inferred by mapping TRB sequences from sorted subsets of the recipient or donor onto unsorted samples of the same recipient. TCRdb limited this immuneACCESS table to in-frame rearrangements with V and J called. A share of clones is missing; checked studies link under half to unresolved V genes, and the rest is unexplained. That table gives V, J and clone size, and the DNA gave D and trimming. The table shows tens of thousands of clones here, with no singletons. Approximately 6.3% of the sample is held by the ten biggest clonotypes.

This TCR derives from a woman aged 60-70 years in good health, CMV-negative, and a related stem cell transplant donor. The chain is encoded by TRBV7-2 joined to TRBJ2-2; possibly the D gene is TRBD1, per 6 matching bases. The sequencing sample was made of PBMCs. The CDR3 has the sequence CASKLAVAGAPTGELFF. The DNA is TGTGCCAGCAAACTGGCGGTGGCAGGGGCCCCCACCGGGGAGCTGTTTTTT.